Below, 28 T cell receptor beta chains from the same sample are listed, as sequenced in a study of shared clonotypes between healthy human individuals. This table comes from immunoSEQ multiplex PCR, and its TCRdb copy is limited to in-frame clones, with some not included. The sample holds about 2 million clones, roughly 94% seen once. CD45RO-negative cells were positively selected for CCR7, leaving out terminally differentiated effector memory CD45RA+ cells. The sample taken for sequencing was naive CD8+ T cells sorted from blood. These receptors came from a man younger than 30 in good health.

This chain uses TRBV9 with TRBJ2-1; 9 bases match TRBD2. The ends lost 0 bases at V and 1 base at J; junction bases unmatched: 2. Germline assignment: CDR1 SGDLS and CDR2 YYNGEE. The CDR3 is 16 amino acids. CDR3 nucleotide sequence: TGTGCCAGCAGCGTAGGACTAGCGGTATCCTACAATGAGCAGTTCTTC. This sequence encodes CASSVGLAVSYNEQFF.

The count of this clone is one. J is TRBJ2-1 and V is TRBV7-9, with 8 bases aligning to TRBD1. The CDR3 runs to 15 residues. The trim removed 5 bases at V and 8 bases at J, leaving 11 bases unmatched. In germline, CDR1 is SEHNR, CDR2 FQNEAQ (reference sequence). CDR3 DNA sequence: TGTGCCAGCAGCGTCCCGGGACAGGTCGAGGATGAGCAGTTCTTC. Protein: CASSVPGQVEDEQFF.

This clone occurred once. DNA for the CDR3: TGCGCCAGAAGACAGGGTCACGAGCAGTACTTC. Amino acid sequence: CARRQGHEQYF. The genes are TRBV5-1 and TRBJ2-7, with 7 bases aligning to TRBD1. The germline V gene has CDR1 SGHRS and CDR2 YFSETQ. With V trimmed by 8 bases and J by 5 bases, 4 bases remained unmatched. The CDR3 is made up of 11 amino acids.

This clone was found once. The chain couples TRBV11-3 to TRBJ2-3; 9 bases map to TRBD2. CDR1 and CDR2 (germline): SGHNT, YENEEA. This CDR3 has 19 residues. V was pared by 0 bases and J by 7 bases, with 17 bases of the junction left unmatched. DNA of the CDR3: TGTGCCAGCAGCTTAGATCTTTTAGATGGTAGCGGGAGTTCATATACGCAGTATTTT. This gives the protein CASSLDLLDGSGSSYTQYF.

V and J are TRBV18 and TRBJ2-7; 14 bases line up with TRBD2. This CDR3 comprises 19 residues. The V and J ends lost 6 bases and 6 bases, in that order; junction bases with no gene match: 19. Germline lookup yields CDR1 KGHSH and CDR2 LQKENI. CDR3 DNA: TGTGCCAGCTCCCAAGGGAGGAAATTGGGACTAGCGGGAGTTGCCGAGCAGTACTTC. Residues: CASSQGRKLGLAGVAEQYF. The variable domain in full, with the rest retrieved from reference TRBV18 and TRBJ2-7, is NAGVMQNPRHLVRRRGQEARLRCSPMKGHSHVYWYRQLPEEGLKFMVYLQKENIIDESGMPKERFSAEFPKEGPSILRIQQVVRGDSAAYFCASSQGRKLGLAGVAEQYFGPGTRLTVT.

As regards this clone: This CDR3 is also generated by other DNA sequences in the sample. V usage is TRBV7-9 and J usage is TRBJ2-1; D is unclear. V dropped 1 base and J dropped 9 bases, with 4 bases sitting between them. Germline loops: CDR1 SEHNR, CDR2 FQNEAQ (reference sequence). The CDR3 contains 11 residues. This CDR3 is CASSLVGEQFF. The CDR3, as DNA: TGTGCCAGCAGCTTAGTAGGTGAGCAGTTCTTC.

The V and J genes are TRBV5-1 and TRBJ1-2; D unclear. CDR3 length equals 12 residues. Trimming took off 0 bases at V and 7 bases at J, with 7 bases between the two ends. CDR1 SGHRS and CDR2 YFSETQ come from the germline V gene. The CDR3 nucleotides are TGCGCCAGCAGCTTGGGTCTTTTTGGCTACACCTTC. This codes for CASSLGLFGYTF. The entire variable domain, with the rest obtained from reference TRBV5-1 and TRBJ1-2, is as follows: KAGVTQTPRYLIKTRGQQVTLSCSPISGHRSVSWYQQTPGQGLQFLFEYFSETQRNKGNFPGRFSGRQFSNSRSEMNVSTLELGDSALYLCASSLGLFGYTFGSGTRLTVV.

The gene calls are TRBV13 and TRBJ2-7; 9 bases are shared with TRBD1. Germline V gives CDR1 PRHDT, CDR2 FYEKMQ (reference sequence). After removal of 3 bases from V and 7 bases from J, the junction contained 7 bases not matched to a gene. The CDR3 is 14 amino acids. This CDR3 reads CASSLGTGHGEQYF. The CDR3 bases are TGTGCCAGCAGCTTGGGGACAGGGCATGGGGAGCAGTACTTC.

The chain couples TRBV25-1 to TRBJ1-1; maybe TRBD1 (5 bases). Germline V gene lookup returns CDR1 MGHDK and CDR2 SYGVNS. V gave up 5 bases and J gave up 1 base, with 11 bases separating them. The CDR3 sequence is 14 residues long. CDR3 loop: CASSHQGGNTEAFF. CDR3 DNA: TGTGCCAGCAGTCACCAGGGAGGGAACACTGAAGCTTTCTTT.

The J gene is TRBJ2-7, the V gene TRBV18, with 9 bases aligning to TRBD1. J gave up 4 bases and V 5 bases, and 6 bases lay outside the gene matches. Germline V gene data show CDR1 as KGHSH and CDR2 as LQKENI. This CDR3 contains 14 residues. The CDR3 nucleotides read TGTGCCAGCTCAAAGCGGGACAGGGTTTACGAGCAGTACTTC. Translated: CASSKRDRVYEQYF. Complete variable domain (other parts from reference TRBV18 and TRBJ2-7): NAGVMQNPRHLVRRRGQEARLRCSPMKGHSHVYWYRQLPEEGLKFMVYLQKENIIDESGMPKERFSAEFPKEGPSILRIQQVVRGDSAAYFCASSKRDRVYEQYFGPGTRLTVT.

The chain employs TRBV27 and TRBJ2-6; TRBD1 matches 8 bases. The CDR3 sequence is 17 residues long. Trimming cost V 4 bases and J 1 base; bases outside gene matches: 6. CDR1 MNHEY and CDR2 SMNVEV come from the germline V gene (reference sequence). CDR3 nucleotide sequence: TGTGCCAGCAGTTGGGCCAGGGGGCAATCTGGGGCCAACGTCCTGACTTTC. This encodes CASSWARGQSGANVLTF.

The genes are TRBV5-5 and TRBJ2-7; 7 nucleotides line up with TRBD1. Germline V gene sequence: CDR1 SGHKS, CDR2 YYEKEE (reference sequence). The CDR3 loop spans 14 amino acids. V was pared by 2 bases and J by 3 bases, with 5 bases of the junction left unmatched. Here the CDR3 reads CASSFLPGGYEQYF. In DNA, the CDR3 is TGTGCCAGCAGCTTTCTTCCAGGGGGCTACGAGCAGTACTTC.

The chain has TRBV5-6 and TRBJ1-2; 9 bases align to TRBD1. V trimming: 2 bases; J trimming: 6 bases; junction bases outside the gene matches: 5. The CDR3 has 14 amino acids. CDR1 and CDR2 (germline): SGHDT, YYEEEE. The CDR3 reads CASSLQGATDGYTF. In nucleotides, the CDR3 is TGTGCCAGCAGCTTACAGGGGGCTACGGATGGCTACACCTTC. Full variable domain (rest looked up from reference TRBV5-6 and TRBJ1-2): DAGVTQSPTHLIKTRGQQVTLRCSPKSGHDTVSWYQQALGQGPQFIFQYYEEEERQRGNFPDRFSGHQFPNYSSELNVNALLLGDSALYLCASSLQGATDGYTFGSGTRLTVV.

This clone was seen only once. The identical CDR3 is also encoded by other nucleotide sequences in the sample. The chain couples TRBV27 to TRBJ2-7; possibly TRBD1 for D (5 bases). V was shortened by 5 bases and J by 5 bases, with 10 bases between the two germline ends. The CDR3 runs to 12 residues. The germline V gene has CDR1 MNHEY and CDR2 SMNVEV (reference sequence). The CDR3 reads CASSPQGHEQYF. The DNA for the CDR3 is TGTGCCAGCAGTCCGCAGGGCCACGAGCAGTACTTC.

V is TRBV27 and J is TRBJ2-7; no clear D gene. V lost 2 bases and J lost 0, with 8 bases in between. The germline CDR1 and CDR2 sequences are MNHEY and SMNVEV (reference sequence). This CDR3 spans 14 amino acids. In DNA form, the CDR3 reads TGTGCCAGCAGTTTAATTAGGAGCTCCTACGAGCAGTACTTC. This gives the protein CASSLIRSSYEQYF.

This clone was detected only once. CDR3: CASSFEGGDTQYF. CDR3 bases: TGTGCCAGCAGCTTCGAAGGGGGAGATACGCAGTATTTT. The V gene is TRBV7-9, the J gene TRBJ2-3; the D gene is possibly TRBD1 (6 bases). Germline loops: CDR1 SEHNR, CDR2 FQNEAQ (reference sequence). V gave up 3 bases and J gave up 5 bases, with 9 bases separating them. The CDR3 has 13 amino acids.

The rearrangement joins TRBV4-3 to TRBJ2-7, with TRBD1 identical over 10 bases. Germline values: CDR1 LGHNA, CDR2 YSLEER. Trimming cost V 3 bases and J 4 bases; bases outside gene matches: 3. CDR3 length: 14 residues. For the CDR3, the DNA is TGCGCCAGCAGCCAGGGACAGGGGTGGTACGAGCAGTACTTC. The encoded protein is CASSQGQGWYEQYF.

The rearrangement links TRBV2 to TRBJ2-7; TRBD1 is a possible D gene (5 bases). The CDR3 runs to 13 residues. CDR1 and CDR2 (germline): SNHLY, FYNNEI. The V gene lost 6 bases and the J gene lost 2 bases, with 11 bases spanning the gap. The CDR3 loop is CASSVRVTYEQYF. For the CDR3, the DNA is TGTGCCAGCAGCGTCAGGGTTACCTACGAGCAGTACTTC.

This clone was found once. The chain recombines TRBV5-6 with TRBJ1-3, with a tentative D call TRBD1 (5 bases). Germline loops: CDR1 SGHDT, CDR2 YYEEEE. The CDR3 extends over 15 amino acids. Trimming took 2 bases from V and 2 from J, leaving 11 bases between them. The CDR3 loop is CASSFGSGPGNTIYF. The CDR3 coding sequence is TGTGCCAGCAGCTTCGGGTCAGGGCCTGGAAACACCATATATTTT.

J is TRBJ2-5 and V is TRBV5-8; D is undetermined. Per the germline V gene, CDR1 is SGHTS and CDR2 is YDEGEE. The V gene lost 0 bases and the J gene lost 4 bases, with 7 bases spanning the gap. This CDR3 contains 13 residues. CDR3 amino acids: CASSLVSLETQYF. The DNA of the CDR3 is TGTGCCAGCAGCTTGGTATCATTAGAGACCCAGTACTTC. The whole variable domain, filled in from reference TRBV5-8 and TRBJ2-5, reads EAGVTQSPTHLIKTRGQQATLRCSPISGHTSVYWYQQALGLGLQFLLWYDEGEERNRGNFPPRFSGRQFPNYSSELNVNALELEDSALYLCASSLVSLETQYFGPGTRLLVL.

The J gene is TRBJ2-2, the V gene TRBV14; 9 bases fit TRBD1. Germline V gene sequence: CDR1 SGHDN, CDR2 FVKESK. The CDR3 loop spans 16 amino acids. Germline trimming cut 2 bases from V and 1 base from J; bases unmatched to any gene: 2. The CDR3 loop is CASSQPGQGNTGELFF. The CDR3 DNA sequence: TGTGCCAGCAGCCAACCGGGACAGGGGAACACCGGGGAGCTGTTTTTT. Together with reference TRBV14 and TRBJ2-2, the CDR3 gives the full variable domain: EAGVTQFPSHSVIEKGQTVTLRCDPISGHDNLYWYRRVMGKEIKFLLHFVKESKQDESGMPNNRFLAERTGGTYSTLKVQPAELEDSGVYFCASSQPGQGNTGELFFGEGSRLTVL.

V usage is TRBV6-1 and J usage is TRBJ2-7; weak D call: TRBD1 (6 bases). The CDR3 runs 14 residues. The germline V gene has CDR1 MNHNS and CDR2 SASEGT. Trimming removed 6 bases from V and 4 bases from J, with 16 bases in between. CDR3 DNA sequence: TGTGCCAGCAGCGTATTAGGGGGTAGGTACGAGCAGTACTTC. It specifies CASSVLGGRYEQYF.

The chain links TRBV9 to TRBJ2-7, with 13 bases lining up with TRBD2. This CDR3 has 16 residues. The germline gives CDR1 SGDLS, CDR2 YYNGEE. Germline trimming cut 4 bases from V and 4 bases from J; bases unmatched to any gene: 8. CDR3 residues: CASSSGTSGVEYEQYF. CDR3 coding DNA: TGTGCCAGCAGCTCAGGGACTAGCGGGGTGGAATACGAGCAGTACTTC.

CDR3 sequence: CASSSGQLTNYGYTF. The CDR3 DNA sequence: TGTGCCAGCAGCTCGGGACAGTTGACTAACTATGGCTACACCTTC. The rearrangement joins TRBV7-9 to TRBJ1-2, with 7 bases identical to TRBD1. CDR3 length equals 15 residues. Trimming took 4 bases from V and 0 from J; bases not matched to a gene: 5. Germline V lookup: CDR1 SEHNR, CDR2 FQNEAQ (reference sequence).

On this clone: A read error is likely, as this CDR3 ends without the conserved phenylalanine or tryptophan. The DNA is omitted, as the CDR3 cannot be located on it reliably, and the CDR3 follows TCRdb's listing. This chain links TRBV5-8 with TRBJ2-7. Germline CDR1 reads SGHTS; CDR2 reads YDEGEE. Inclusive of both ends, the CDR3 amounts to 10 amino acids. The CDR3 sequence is CASSPTIGGL.

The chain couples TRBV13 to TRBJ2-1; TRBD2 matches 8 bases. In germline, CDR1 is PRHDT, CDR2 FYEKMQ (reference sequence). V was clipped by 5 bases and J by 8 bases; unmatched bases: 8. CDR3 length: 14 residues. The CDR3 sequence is CASSPGLAGYEQFF. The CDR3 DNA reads TGTGCCAGCAGCCCAGGACTAGCCGGCTATGAGCAGTTCTTC. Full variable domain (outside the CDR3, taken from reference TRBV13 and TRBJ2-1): AAGVIQSPRHLIKEKRETATLKCYPIPRHDTVYWYQQGPGQDPQFLISFYEKMQSDKGSIPDRFSAQQFSDYHSELNMSSLELGDSALYFCASSPGLAGYEQFFGPGTRLTVL.

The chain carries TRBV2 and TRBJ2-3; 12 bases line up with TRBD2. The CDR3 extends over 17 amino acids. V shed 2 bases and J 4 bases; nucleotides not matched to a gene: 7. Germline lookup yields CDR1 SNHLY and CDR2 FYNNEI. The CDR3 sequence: CASSEPSGGVLSDTQYF. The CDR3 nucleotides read TGTGCCAGCAGTGAACCTAGCGGGGGGGTTCTCTCAGATACGCAGTATTTT.

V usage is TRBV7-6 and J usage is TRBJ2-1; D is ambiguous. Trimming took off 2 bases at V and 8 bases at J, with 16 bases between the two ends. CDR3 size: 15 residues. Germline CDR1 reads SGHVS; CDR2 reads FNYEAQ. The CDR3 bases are TGTGCCAGCAGCTTAAAGTGGGGTTCATTCGATGAGCAGTTCTTC. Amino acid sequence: CASSLKWGSFDEQFF.